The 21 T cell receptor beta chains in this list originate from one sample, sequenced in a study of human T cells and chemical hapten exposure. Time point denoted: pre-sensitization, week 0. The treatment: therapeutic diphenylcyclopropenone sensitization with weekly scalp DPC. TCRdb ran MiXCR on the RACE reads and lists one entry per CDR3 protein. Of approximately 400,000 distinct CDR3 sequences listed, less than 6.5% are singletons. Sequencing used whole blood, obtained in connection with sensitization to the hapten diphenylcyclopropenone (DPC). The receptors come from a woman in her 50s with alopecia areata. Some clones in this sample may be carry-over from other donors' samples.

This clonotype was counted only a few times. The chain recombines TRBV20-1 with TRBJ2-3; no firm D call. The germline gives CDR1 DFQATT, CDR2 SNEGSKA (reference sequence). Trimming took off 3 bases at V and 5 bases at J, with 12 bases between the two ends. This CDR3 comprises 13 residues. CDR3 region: CSASPRLGDTQYF. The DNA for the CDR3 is TGCAGTGCTAGCCCGCGGCTAGGAGATACGCAGTATTTT.

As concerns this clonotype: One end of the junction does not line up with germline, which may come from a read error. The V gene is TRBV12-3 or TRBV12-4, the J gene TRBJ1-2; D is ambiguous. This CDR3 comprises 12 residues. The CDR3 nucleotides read TGTGTCAGCAGTTTCGACGATTGGGGCTACACCTTC. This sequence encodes CVSSFDDWGYTF.

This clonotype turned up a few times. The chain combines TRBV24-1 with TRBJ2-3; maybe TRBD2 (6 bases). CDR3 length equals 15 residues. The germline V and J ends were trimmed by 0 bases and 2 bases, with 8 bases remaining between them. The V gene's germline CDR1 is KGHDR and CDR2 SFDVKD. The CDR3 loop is CATSDLWTNTDTQYF. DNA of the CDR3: TGTGCCACCAGTGATTTGTGGACTAACACAGATACGCAGTATTTT.

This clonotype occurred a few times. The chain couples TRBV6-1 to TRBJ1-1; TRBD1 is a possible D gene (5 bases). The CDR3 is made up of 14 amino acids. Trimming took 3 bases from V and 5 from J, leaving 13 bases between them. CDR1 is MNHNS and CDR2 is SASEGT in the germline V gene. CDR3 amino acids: CASSEGVLRTEAFF. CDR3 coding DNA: TGTGCCAGCAGTGAGGGGGTTCTCAGGACTGAAGCTTTCTTT.

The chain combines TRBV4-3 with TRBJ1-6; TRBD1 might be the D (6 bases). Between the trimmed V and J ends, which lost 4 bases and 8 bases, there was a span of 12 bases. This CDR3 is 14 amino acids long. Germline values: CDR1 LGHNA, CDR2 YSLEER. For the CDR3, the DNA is TGCGCCAGCAGCCCACAGGGATGGGATTCACCCCTCCACTTT. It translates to CASSPQGWDSPLHF.

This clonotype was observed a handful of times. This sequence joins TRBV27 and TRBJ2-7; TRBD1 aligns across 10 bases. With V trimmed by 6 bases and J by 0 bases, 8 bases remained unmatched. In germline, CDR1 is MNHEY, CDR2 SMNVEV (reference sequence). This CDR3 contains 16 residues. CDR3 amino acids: CASRETGGLSSYEQYF. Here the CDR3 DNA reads TGTGCCAGCAGAGAGACAGGGGGCTTATCCTCCTACGAGCAGTACTTC.

CDR3 sequence: CASSRTGIYDQPQHF. The CDR3 region has the DNA TGTGCCAGCAGTCGCACAGGGATTTACGATCAGCCCCAGCATTTT. V gene TRBV7-8 combines with J gene TRBJ1-5, with D possibly matching TRBD1 (6 bases). Between the trimmed V and J ends, which lost 6 bases and 5 bases, there was a span of 17 bases. The CDR3 consists of 15 residues. Germline values: CDR1 SGHVS, CDR2 FQNEAQ.

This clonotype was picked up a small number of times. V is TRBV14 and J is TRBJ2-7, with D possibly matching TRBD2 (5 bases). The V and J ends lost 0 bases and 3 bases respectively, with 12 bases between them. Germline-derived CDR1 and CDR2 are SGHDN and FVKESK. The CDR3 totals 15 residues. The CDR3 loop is CASSQDRSGVYEQYF. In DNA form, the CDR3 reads TGTGCCAGCAGCCAAGATCGATCCGGGGTCTACGAGCAGTACTTC.

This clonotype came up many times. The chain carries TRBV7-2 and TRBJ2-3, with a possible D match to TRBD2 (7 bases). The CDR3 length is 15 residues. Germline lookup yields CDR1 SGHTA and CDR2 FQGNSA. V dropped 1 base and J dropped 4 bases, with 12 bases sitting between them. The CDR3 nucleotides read TGTGCCAGCAGCTTAGAGGGGGGGAATGCAGATACGCAGTATTTT. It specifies CASSLEGGNADTQYF.

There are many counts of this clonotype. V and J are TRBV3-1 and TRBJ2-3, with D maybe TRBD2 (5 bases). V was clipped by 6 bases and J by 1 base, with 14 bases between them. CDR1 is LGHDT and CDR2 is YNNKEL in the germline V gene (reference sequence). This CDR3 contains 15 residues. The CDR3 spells CASSQDWWGTDTQYF. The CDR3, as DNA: TGTGCCAGCAGTCAGGACTGGTGGGGCACAGATACGCAGTATTTT.

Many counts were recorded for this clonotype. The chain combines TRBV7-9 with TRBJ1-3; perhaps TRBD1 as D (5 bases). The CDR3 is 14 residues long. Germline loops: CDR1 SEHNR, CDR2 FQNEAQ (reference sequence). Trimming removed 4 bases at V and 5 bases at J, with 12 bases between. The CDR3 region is CASSSPGTRNTIYF. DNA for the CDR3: TGTGCCAGCAGCTCCCCAGGGACGCGAAACACCATATATTTT.

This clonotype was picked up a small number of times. The CDR3 nucleotides are TGTGCCATCAGAGACACCGGGGAGCTGTTTTTT. Protein: CAIRDTGELFF. The gene calls are TRBV10-3 and TRBJ2-2; D is unclear. The CDR3 totals 11 residues. Per germline, CDR1 ENHRY and CDR2 SYGVKD. Trimming stripped 6 bases from V and 3 bases from J, with 2 bases between.

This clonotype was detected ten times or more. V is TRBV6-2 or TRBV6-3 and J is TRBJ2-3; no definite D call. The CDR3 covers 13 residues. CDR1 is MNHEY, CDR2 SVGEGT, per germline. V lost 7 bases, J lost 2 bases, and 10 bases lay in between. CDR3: CASKAHPTDTQYF. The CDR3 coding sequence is TGTGCCAGCAAGGCTCATCCCACAGATACGCAGTATTTT.

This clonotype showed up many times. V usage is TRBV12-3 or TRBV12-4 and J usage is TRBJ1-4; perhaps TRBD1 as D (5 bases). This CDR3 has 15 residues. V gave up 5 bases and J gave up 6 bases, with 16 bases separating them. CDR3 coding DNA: TGTGCCAGCAGTCAGCGGCAGGGCGCCCATGAAAAACTGTTTTTT. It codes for CASSQRQGAHEKLFF.

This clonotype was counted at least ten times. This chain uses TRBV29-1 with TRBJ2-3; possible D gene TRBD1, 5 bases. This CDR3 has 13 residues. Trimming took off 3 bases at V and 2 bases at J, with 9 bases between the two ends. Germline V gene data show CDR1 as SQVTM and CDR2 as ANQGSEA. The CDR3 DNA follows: TGCAGCGTTGAGGGGCGGTCCACAGATACGCAGTATTTT. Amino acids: CSVEGRSTDTQYF.

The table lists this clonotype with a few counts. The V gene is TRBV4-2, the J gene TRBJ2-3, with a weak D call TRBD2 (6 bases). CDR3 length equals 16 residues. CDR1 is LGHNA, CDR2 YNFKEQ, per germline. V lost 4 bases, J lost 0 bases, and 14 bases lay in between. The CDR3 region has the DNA TGTGCCAGCAGCCTCCAGATTAGCGGCAGCACAGATACGCAGTATTTT. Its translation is CASSLQISGSTDTQYF.

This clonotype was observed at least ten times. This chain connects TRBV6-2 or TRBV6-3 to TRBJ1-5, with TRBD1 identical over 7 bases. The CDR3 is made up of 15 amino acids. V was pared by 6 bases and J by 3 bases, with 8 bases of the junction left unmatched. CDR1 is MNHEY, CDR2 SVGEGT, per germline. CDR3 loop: CASRPATGDNQPQHF. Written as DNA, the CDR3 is TGTGCCAGCAGGCCCGCTACAGGGGACAATCAGCCCCAGCATTTT.

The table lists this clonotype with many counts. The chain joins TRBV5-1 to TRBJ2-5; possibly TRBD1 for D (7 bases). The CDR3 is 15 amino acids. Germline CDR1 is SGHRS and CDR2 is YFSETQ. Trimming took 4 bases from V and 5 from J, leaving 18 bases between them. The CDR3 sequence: CASSPSGGLRETQYF. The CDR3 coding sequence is TGCGCCAGCAGCCCCTCAGGGGGGTTGCGGGAGACCCAGTACTTC.

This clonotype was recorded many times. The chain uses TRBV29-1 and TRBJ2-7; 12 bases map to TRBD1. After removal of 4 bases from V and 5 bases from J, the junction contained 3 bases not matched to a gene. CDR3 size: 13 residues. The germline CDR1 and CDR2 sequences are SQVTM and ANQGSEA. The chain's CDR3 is CSVAGQGAHEQYF. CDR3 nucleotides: TGCAGCGTTGCGGGACAGGGGGCCCACGAGCAGTACTTC.

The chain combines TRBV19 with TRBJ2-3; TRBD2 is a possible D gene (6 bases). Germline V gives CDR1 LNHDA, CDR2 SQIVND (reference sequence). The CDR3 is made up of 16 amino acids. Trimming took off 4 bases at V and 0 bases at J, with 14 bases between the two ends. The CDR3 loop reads CASSNAWRGSTDTQYF. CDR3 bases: TGTGCCAGTAGTAATGCCTGGCGGGGAAGCACAGATACGCAGTATTTT.

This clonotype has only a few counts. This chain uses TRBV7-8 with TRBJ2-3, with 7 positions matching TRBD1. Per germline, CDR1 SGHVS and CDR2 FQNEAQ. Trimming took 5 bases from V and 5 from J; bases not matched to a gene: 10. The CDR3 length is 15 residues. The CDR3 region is CASSTGAVGGDTQYF. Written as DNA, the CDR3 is TGTGCCAGCAGCACAGGGGCGGTTGGGGGAGATACGCAGTATTTT. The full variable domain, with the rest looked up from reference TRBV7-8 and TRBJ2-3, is GAGVSQSPRYKVAKRGQDVALRCDPISGHVSLFWYQQALGQGPEFLTYFQNEAQLDKSGLPSDRFFAERPEGSVSTLKIQRTQQEDSAVYLCASSTGAVGGDTQYFGPGTRLTVL.